This TCR beta chain was documented in a study of blood T cell repertoires in COVID-19. The wider study: Samples taken during acute and convalescent COVID-19 were collected in the United States, Italy and Spain. From T cells, B-cell-depleted T cells, or PBMCs came the material, which was cDNA or gDNA.

The CDR3 is 15 amino acids. Germline CDR1 is SEHNR and CDR2 is FQNEAQ (reference sequence). Trimming shortened V by 5 bases and J by 3 bases, and 13 bases separated the two germline ends. Authors' processing steps: The assay estimated nucleated cells by amplifying reference gene primers. Method: immunoSEQ multiplex PCR; TCRdb's copy keeps in-frame clones and lacks some. D and trimming were read from the DNA, whereas the V and J calls and clone size are those reported in that table. The sample includes approximately 160,000 clones, 84% of them seen just once. The receptor was isolated from a woman older than 75 with acute or convalescent COVID-19. Specimen: peripheral blood. This chain uses TRBV7-9 with TRBJ1-4, with D uncertain. This chain's CDR3 is CASSTVTLSNEKLFF. The CDR3 nucleotides read TGTGCCAGCAGCACCGTGACTCTATCTAATGAAAAACTGTTTTTT.